A selection of T cell receptor beta chains follows, all from one sample in a study of shared clonotypes between healthy human individuals. Clones were sequenced by immunoSEQ multiplex PCR, and TCRdb holds only the in-frame ones, with some missing. The repertoire consists of 1.4 million or so clones, with about 98.5% occurring once and the leading ten covering about 0.4%. Sample: naive CD4+ T cells sorted from blood. The receptors stem from a young man in good health. The CDR3 runs from the conserved cysteine through the conserved F or W.

v_call: TRBV18
j_call: TRBJ1-2
cdr3_aa: CASSPPRGQNYGYTF

v_call: TRBV5-1
j_call: TRBJ2-3
cdr3_aa: CASSPDTDTQYF

v_call: TRBV2
j_call: TRBJ2-5
cdr3_aa: CASSPRRYQETQYF

v_call: TRBV7-2
j_call: TRBJ2-6
cdr3_aa: CASSLFTTGANVLTF

v_call: TRBV13
j_call: TRBJ2-7
cdr3_aa: CASSPIGTSGSYEQYF

v_call: TRBV7-9
j_call: TRBJ2-7
cdr3_aa: CASSLYGNEDEQYF

v_call: TRBV10-2
j_call: TRBJ2-6
cdr3_aa: CASSGKDSGANVLTF

v_call: TRBV18
j_call: TRBJ1-1
cdr3_aa: CASSPLLDRGEAFF

v_call: TRBV18
j_call: TRBJ2-3
cdr3_aa: CASSLPGGTDTQYF

v_call: TRBV5-1
j_call: TRBJ1-1
cdr3_aa: CASSLGGSNTEAFF

v_call: TRBV7-8
j_call: TRBJ2-3
cdr3_aa: CASSLRGSGSTDTQYF

v_call: TRBV7-2
j_call: TRBJ2-1
cdr3_aa: CASSLSLEAVNEQFF

v_call: TRBV7-9
j_call: TRBJ1-1
cdr3_aa: CASSQPTGERGDTEAFF

v_call: TRBV29-1
j_call: TRBJ2-3
cdr3_aa: CSAGGGSTDTQYF

v_call: TRBV7-9
j_call: TRBJ2-7
cdr3_aa: CASRTGLNEQYF

v_call: TRBV10-3
j_call: TRBJ2-7
cdr3_aa: CATSTGGAEQYF

v_call: TRBV11-2
j_call: TRBJ2-3
cdr3_aa: CASSLGKVLAGENTDTQYF

v_call: TRBV27
j_call: TRBJ2-1
cdr3_aa: CASGIRLAGGIEQFF

v_call: TRBV6-1
j_call: TRBJ2-4
cdr3_aa: CASSDKRQARNIQYF

v_call: TRBV5-1
j_call: TRBJ2-7
cdr3_aa: CASSFVSSPLDEQYF

v_call: TRBV5-1
j_call: TRBJ2-3
cdr3_aa: CASSLEGTSGRAGTAKDF

v_call: TRBV6-1
j_call: TRBJ1-2
cdr3_aa: CASTLRQSYGYTF

v_call: TRBV11-2
j_call: TRBJ2-5
cdr3_aa: CASSQGYQETQYF

v_call: TRBV10-1
j_call: TRBJ2-3
cdr3_aa: CASSEPSRRDTQYF

v_call: TRBV5-8
j_call: TRBJ2-2
cdr3_aa: CASSLAPGYTGELFF

v_call: TRBV28
j_call: TRBJ2-3
cdr3_aa: CASSHRGSGRTDTQYF

v_call: TRBV6-6
j_call: TRBJ2-1
cdr3_aa: CASMENPIYNEQFF

v_call: TRBV6-5
j_call: TRBJ2-5
cdr3_aa: CASRPWTGKETQYF

v_call: TRBV19
j_call: TRBJ1-2
cdr3_aa: CASSLDRVANYGYTF

v_call: TRBV2
j_call: TRBJ2-2
cdr3_aa: CASERTGTTGELFF

v_call: TRBV28
j_call: TRBJ2-3
cdr3_aa: CASSRGQITDTQYF

v_call: TRBV5-6
j_call: TRBJ2-7
cdr3_aa: CASSFQRSYEQYF

v_call: TRBV4-3
j_call: TRBJ1-5
cdr3_aa: CASSQDKGQGARVGNQPQHF

v_call: TRBV20-1
j_call: TRBJ1-1
cdr3_aa: CSANTEAFF

v_call: TRBV9
j_call: TRBJ2-7
cdr3_aa: CASGRTAPSSSYEQYF

v_call: TRBV28
j_call: TRBJ2-6
cdr3_aa: CASSKLAGAVLSGANVLTF

v_call: TRBV10-3
j_call: TRBJ2-2
cdr3_aa: CAISERGRGTLFF

v_call: TRBV5-6
j_call: TRBJ1-2
cdr3_aa: CASSLRAGQVGPYYGYTF

v_call: TRBV18
j_call: TRBJ2-5
cdr3_aa: CASSPPSGGYQETQYF

v_call: TRBV9
j_call: TRBJ2-7
cdr3_aa: CASSVGPQLPVEQYF

v_call: TRBV29-1
j_call: TRBJ2-2
cdr3_aa: CSVARRTGELFF

v_call: TRBV6-5
j_call: TRBJ2-1
cdr3_aa: CASSQGGEQFF

v_call: TRBV18
j_call: TRBJ2-7
cdr3_aa: CASSPRSSGPYEQYF

v_call: TRBV11-2
j_call: TRBJ1-2
cdr3_aa: CASSLIRGARTNGYTF

v_call: TRBV28
j_call: TRBJ1-1
cdr3_aa: CASNPPLGTEAFF

v_call: TRBV18
j_call: TRBJ2-1
cdr3_aa: CASSPRLPGGSYNEQFF

v_call: TRBV29-1
j_call: TRBJ2-7
cdr3_aa: CSVEAADGGSYEQYF

v_call: TRBV18
j_call: TRBJ2-3
cdr3_aa: CASSPRGWSSTDTQYF

v_call: TRBV5-4
j_call: TRBJ2-1
cdr3_aa: CASSIGRTSGNNEQFF

v_call: TRBV11-3
j_call: TRBJ2-1
cdr3_aa: CASSSRTMVNEQFF

v_call: TRBV15
j_call: TRBJ2-7
cdr3_aa: CATSALEGRWEQYF